The 30 T cell receptor beta chains below come from one sample, sequenced in a study of T cell responses to AZD1222 COVID-19 vaccine. Repertoires were generated with immunoSEQ multiplex PCR, while TCRdb's copy carries only in-frame clones and drops some. The sample has some 170,000 clones, over 80% seen once; the top ten hold 4.3%. Sequencing was performed on peripheral blood, taken 28 days after the second dose of the MenACWY control vaccine. The receptor source for this set is an adult who received the MenACWY meningococcal vaccine as a control.

The genes are TRBV15 and TRBJ2-7; TRBD1 might be the D (5 bases). The length of the CDR3 is 13 residues. Looked up from germline, CDR1 is LNHNV and CDR2 is YYDKDF (reference sequence). V shed 3 bases and J shed 6 bases, with 12 bases lying between them. The CDR3 nucleotides read TGTGCCACCAGCAGGGGCGAAAGGGGCGAGCAGTACTTC. Translating it yields CATSRGERGEQYF.

The rearrangement uses TRBV28 and TRBJ1-2, with unresolved D. CDR3 length: 13 residues. Looked up from germline, CDR1 is MDHEN and CDR2 is SYDVKM. Trimming took 6 bases from V and 7 from J, leaving 15 bases between them. This CDR3 reads CASSSGAFGGYTF. The CDR3 nucleotides read TGTGCCAGCAGCTCAGGCGCGTTTGGTGGCTACACCTTC.

The CDR3 is CSANPSGGVGTEAFF. The CDR3 bases are TGCAGCGCAAACCCCTCCGGGGGAGTAGGGACTGAAGCTTTCTTT. The chain has TRBV29-1 and TRBJ1-1, with a tentative D call TRBD1 (5 bases). Germline V gene data show CDR1 as SQVTM and CDR2 as ANQGSEA. The length of the CDR3 is 15 residues. The V gene lost 7 bases and the J gene lost 5 bases, with 23 bases spanning the gap.

This clone has only one observation. The chain recombines TRBV11-3 with TRBJ2-2; 8 bases are a match to TRBD2. This CDR3 has 16 amino acids. The germline V gene has CDR1 SGHNT and CDR2 YENEEA. V shed 1 base and J 7 bases; nucleotides not matched to a gene: 8. The CDR3 coding sequence is TGTGCCAGCAGCTTAGCGGGAGGGCATGGATTCGGGGAGCTGTTTTTT. Its protein is CASSLAGGHGFGELFF.

The chain has TRBV28 and TRBJ1-2; D may be TRBD1 (5 bases). Trimming took off 5 bases at V and 4 bases at J, with 11 bases between the two ends. The CDR3 loop spans 13 amino acids. Germline V lookup: CDR1 MDHEN, CDR2 SYDVKM. In DNA form, the CDR3 reads TGTGCCAGCAGTCCAGGCAGGGTCTATGGCTACACCTTC. This codes for CASSPGRVYGYTF.

The gene calls are TRBV5-1 and TRBJ1-4; 9 nucleotides match TRBD1. The V segment lost 4 bases and the J segment 8 bases; nucleotides outside the gene matches: 9. In germline, CDR1 is SGHRS, CDR2 YFSETQ. The CDR3 sequence is 15 residues long. CDR3 sequence: CASSPRTGEGEKLFF. The DNA of the CDR3 is TGCGCCAGCAGCCCCCGGACAGGGGAAGGGGAAAAACTGTTTTTT.

The CDR3 nucleotides are TGCGCCAGCAGCTTCTTAGAGGGTTTCACCGAAACAGATACGCAGTATTTT. Protein product: CASSFLEGFTETDTQYF. The genes are TRBV5-1 and TRBJ2-3; a possible D gene is TRBD2 (5 bases). The CDR3 loop spans 17 amino acids. CDR1 is SGHRS, CDR2 YFSETQ, per germline. V was trimmed by 2 bases and J by 3 bases, leaving 19 bases between them.

This clone was seen once. J is TRBJ2-5 and V is TRBV3-1 (or the pseudogene TRBV3-2); D remains unclear. The CDR3 is 15 residues long. Trimming pared 4 bases from V and 1 base from J, leaving 13 bases between. The germline CDR1 and CDR2 sequences are LGHDT and YNNKEL (reference sequence). CDR3 residues: CASSPTQRTQETQYF. The CDR3 nucleotides are TGTGCCAGCAGCCCCACCCAGCGTACCCAAGAGACCCAGTACTTC.

This clone has just a few counts. V and J are TRBV28 and TRBJ1-1; D unresolved. V was pared by 9 bases and J by 8 bases, with 16 bases between. CDR1 and CDR2 (germline): MDHEN, SYDVKM. CDR3 length: 12 residues. Here the CDR3 DNA reads TGTGCCAGTCGGAGGGTGGCCGGGGAAGCTTTCTTT. Its translation is CASRRVAGEAFF.

V usage is TRBV18 and J usage is TRBJ1-1; D unresolved. The CDR3 totals 13 residues. Trimming left V 6 bases short and J 2 bases short, with 10 bases between. The germline V gene has CDR1 KGHSH and CDR2 LQKENI. CDR3 in DNA: TGTGCCAGCTCTCGGACCGACAACACTGAAGCTTTCTTT. It codes for CASSRTDNTEAFF.

This clone was seen only once. V gene TRBV15 combines with J gene TRBJ1-3; no clear D gene. CDR3 length: 15 amino acids. From germline, CDR1 is LNHNV and CDR2 YYDKDF (reference sequence). V lost 2 bases and J lost 0, with 8 bases in between. CDR3 DNA: TGTGCCACCAGCAGACAGTACGGCTCTGGAAACACCATATATTTT. Translated, it gives CATSRQYGSGNTIYF.

This chain connects TRBV19 to TRBJ1-1; D not resolved. CDR1 LNHDA and CDR2 SQIVND come from the germline V gene (reference sequence). V was shortened by 5 bases and J by 0 bases, with 13 bases between the two germline ends. The CDR3 is 15 residues long. CDR3 nucleotide sequence: TGTGCCAGTAGTTCCCATGCGGCCCTGAACACTGAAGCTTTCTTT. Translated: CASSSHAALNTEAFF.

The rearrangement uses TRBV29-1 and TRBJ1-1, with D maybe TRBD1 (6 bases). This CDR3 has 14 residues. Trimming pared 6 bases from V and 0 bases from J, leaving 14 bases between. Germline values: CDR1 SQVTM, CDR2 ANQGSEA. CDR3 protein: CSVGARGMNTEAFF. DNA for the CDR3: TGCAGCGTGGGGGCTCGGGGGATGAACACTGAAGCTTTCTTT.

Only a few counts were recorded for this clone. V usage is TRBV28 and J usage is TRBJ2-1; D is ambiguous. The V end was cut by 3 bases, the J end by 3 bases, with 18 bases between. The CDR3 totals 17 residues. Germline assignment: CDR1 MDHEN and CDR2 SYDVKM. CDR3 in DNA: TGTGCCAGCAGTTTTCCGACCCGCAGGTCCTTCTACAATGAGCAGTTCTTC. Protein sequence: CASSFPTRRSFYNEQFF.

This chain links TRBV6-2 or TRBV6-3 with TRBJ2-7; 7 bases align to TRBD1. Germline V gene sequence: CDR1 MNHEY, CDR2 SVGEGT. CDR3 length: 14 residues. Losses at the gene ends were 6 bases for V and 1 base for J; bases not matched to a gene: 6. The CDR3 bases are TGTGCCAGCAGCTCCCGACAGGGTTCCTACGAGCAGTACTTC. This translates into CASSSRQGSYEQYF.

Remarks on this clone: This may stem from a read error, because a much larger clone lies one nucleotide away. The rearrangement joins TRBV27 to TRBJ1-1, with D unresolved. This CDR3 has 12 residues. Germline assignment: CDR1 MNHEY and CDR2 SMNVEV (reference sequence). Trimming took off 3 bases at V and 0 bases at J, with 2 bases between the two ends. The CDR3 is CASSLMNTEAFF. The DNA of the CDR3 is TGTGCCAGCAGTTTGATGAACACTGAAGCTTTCTTT.

This chain links TRBV5-4 with TRBJ2-5, with a tentative D call TRBD2 (6 bases). The germline V gene encodes CDR1 SGHNT and CDR2 YYREEE (reference sequence). V lost 2 bases and J lost 5, with 10 bases in between. The length of the CDR3 is 13 residues. The CDR3 nucleotides read TGTGCCAGCAGCTTCGCGGGGCTGGAGACCCAGTACTTC. It codes for CASSFAGLETQYF.

The rearrangement joins TRBV19 to TRBJ1-1; TRBD1 might be the D (6 bases). The CDR3 contains 16 residues. V was trimmed by 3 bases and J by 4 bases, leaving 18 bases between them. CDR1 is LNHDA, CDR2 SQIVND, per germline (reference sequence). The CDR3 here is CASSITRTAMATEAFF. For the CDR3, the DNA is TGTGCCAGTAGTATTACAAGGACAGCCATGGCCACTGAAGCTTTCTTT.

The chain is built from TRBV5-4 and TRBJ2-7, with D perhaps given as TRBD1 or TRBD2 (5 bases each). This CDR3 has 15 residues. Germline CDR1 and CDR2: SGHNT and YYREEE (reference sequence). V dropped 4 bases and J dropped 4 bases, with 18 bases sitting between them. DNA for the CDR3: TGTGCCAGCAGCCTTACCGGGACCATCTTTTACGAGCAGTACTTC. Amino acids: CASSLTGTIFYEQYF. The whole variable domain, filled in from reference TRBV5-4 and TRBJ2-7, reads ETGVTQSPTHLIKTRGQQVTLRCSSQSGHNTVSWYQQALGQGPQFIFQYYREEENGRGNFPPRFSGLQFPNYSSELNVNALELDDSALYLCASSLTGTIFYEQYFGPGTRLTVT.

The rearrangement links TRBV9 to TRBJ1-1; D ambiguous. Trimming removed 4 bases from V and 3 bases from J, with 10 bases in between. CDR3 length: 13 residues. The germline CDR1 and CDR2 sequences are SGDLS and YYNGEE. DNA for the CDR3: TGTGCCAGCAGCCTTCAATCGGACACTGAAGCTTTCTTT. The encoded protein is CASSLQSDTEAFF.

This sequence joins TRBV9 and TRBJ2-7; D perhaps matches TRBD1 (7 bases). The CDR3 extends over 14 amino acids. Trimming cost V 3 bases and J 1 base, with 11 bases left between them. Germline V gives CDR1 SGDLS, CDR2 YYNGEE. Here the CDR3 DNA reads TGTGCCAGCAGCGCATCAGGGGGGTCCTACGAGCAGTACTTC. It yields the protein CASSASGGSYEQYF.

The rearrangement links TRBV10-3 to TRBJ1-4; D uncertain. Trimming took off 1 base at V and 8 bases at J, with 14 bases between the two ends. Per germline, CDR1 ENHRY and CDR2 SYGVKD. The CDR3 extends over 15 amino acids. CDR3 nucleotide sequence: TGTGCCATCAGTGAGTGGACGGCTGGGAAAGAAAAACTGTTTTTT. This sequence encodes CAISEWTAGKEKLFF.

The chain couples TRBV18 to TRBJ2-7; D perhaps matches TRBD1 (6 bases). Germline assignment: CDR1 KGHSH and CDR2 LQKENI. V gave up 3 bases and J gave up 7 bases, with 22 bases separating them. The CDR3 runs 16 residues. The CDR3 DNA sequence: TGTGCCAGCTCACCCCGTTGGGGGCAGGGTGAAGGGGAGCAGTACTTC. It is translated as CASSPRWGQGEGEQYF.

The chain links TRBV19 to TRBJ1-1, with D possibly being TRBD1 (5 bases). Trimming pared 8 bases from V and 1 base from J, leaving 5 bases between. Per the germline V gene, CDR1 is LNHDA and CDR2 is SQIVND (reference sequence). This CDR3 comprises 11 residues. CDR3 region: CASGQNTEAFF. The CDR3 coding sequence is TGTGCCAGTGGACAGAACACTGAAGCTTTCTTT.

J is TRBJ1-6 and V is TRBV20-1; unclear D gene. The V end was cut by 3 bases, the J end by 10 bases, with 13 bases between. CDR1 is DFQATT and CDR2 is SNEGSKA in the germline V gene (reference sequence). The CDR3 loop spans 13 amino acids. CDR3 region: CSASRQENSPLHF. CDR3 sequence (DNA): TGCAGTGCTAGTCGTCAGGAAAACTCACCCCTCCACTTT.

This rearrangement joins TRBV5-4 to TRBJ1-1, with D unresolved. The CDR3 has 13 amino acids. Germline lookup yields CDR1 SGHNT and CDR2 YYREEE (reference sequence). V lost 4 bases to trimming and J lost 6 bases, with 13 bases between them. DNA of the CDR3: TGTGCCAGCAGCCTCACAACAGAGCCTGAAGCTTTCTTT. Protein product: CASSLTTEPEAFF.

The CDR3 DNA reads as TGTGCCAGCAGCACAGGACCAGCGGAAAAACTGTTTTTT. Translation gives CASSTGPAEKLFF. The V call is TRBV5-4, the J call TRBJ1-4; maybe TRBD1 (5 bases). CDR1 and CDR2 from the germline V gene are SGHNT and YYREEE (reference sequence). V was cut by 4 bases and J by 8 bases, with 12 bases left in between. The CDR3 contains 13 residues.

This CDR3 is CASSSSGTGGNQPQHF. The CDR3 nucleotides read TGTGCCAGCAGCTCATCAGGGACAGGAGGAAATCAGCCCCAGCATTTT. The rearrangement links TRBV7-9 to TRBJ1-5; TRBD1 matches at 8 bases. The CDR3 has 16 residues. V lost 4 bases to trimming and J lost 4 bases; unmatched junction nucleotides: 9. The germline V gene has CDR1 SEHNR and CDR2 FQNEAQ (reference sequence).

This clone appeared once. The chain combines TRBV5-1 with TRBJ2-7; 8 bases are a match to TRBD1. Germline assignment: CDR1 SGHRS and CDR2 YFSETQ. This CDR3 spans 14 amino acids. V shed 6 bases and J 2 bases; nucleotides not matched to a gene: 7. The CDR3 protein is CASTSGTGAYEQYF. The CDR3 DNA is TGCGCCAGCACCTCAGGGACAGGAGCCTACGAGCAGTACTTC.

The genes are TRBV7-2 and TRBJ2-1; D is unclear. V was pared by 5 bases and J by 5 bases, with 16 bases between. From germline, CDR1 is SGHTA and CDR2 FQGNSA. This CDR3 contains 15 residues. The chain's CDR3 is CASSQWAKAHNEQFF. The CDR3, as DNA: TGTGCCAGCAGCCAATGGGCCAAGGCTCACAATGAGCAGTTCTTC.